The rows below give T cell receptor delta chains drawn from one sample of a study of gamma-delta chains in newborns, infants, children. TCRdb applied CATT to the reads for clone calling. The data show several thousand delta-chain clones, 38% seen once. Input material: blood. These receptors originate from a child who received the measles vaccine. The CDR3 runs from the conserved cysteine through the conserved F or W.

>TRDJ1|TRDV1
CALANSWRVLYTDKLIF
>TRDJ1|TRDV1
CALGAYYRARAGYTDKLIF
>TRDJ1|TRAV29/DV5
CAASSRGLLGAPYTDKLIF
>TRDJ1|TRDV1
CALGTPSDTWGYVTDKLIF
>TRDJ3|TRDV2
CACDTLLGDSWDTRQMFF
>TRDJ1|TRDV1
CALGVVRWGMITDKLIF
>TRDJ1|TRDV1
CALGDPGVLPPEGYCDKLIF
>TRDJ1|TRDV1
CALGPPPYWGDWGIHVTDKPIF
>TRDJ1|TRDV1
CALGEPPPFLLGEPTTDKLIF
>TRDJ1|TRDV1
CALGETLDYSSEYWGTNTDKLIF
>TRDJ2|TRDV1
CALGEESLGGYAKLFF
>TRDJ1|TRDV2
CACDSRYTDKLIF
>TRDJ1|TRDV1
CALGGNSYGLGDTKCIDKLIF
>TRDJ1|TRDV2
CACDTAMGDTKLIF
>TRDJ1|TRDV3
CAPSLSGYTDKLIF
>TRDJ1|TRDV3
CASSSTDKPIF
>TRDJ1|TRDV1
CALGDPQSLWPWGILRLYTDKLIF
>TRDJ1|TRDV1
CALGELQGPRTDKLIF
>TRDJ1|TRDV1
CALGEWGITPHTDKLIF
>TRDJ1|TRDV1
CALGDMRLFRAGPDELIF
>TRDJ3|TRDV1
CALGERVSALYWGTSSWDTRQMFF
>TRDJ1|TRDV2
CACDTWGDTRKLIF
>TRDJ1|TRDV1
CALGETRVSSNLLGDTRGKPCGTDKLIF
>TRDJ1|TRAV29/DV5
CAASVRGKFWGPQAKSDKLIF
>TRDJ1|TRDV1
CALGELYPPLLGVRYTDKLIF
>TRDJ1|TRDV3
CAYTNVWGYTDKLIF
>TRDJ1|TRDV1
CALGELGSFLLLYTDKLIF
>TRDJ1|TRDV3
CAFSEPYLGVHLYTDKLIF
>TRDJ1|TRAV29/DV5
CAASGNSYPLYWGTHTDKLIF
>TRDJ1|TRDV1
CALGELIHYWGISRYPGFSYTDKLIF
>TRDJ1|TRDV1
CALGETPPHLPRRGSNTDKLIF
>TRDJ1|TRAV29/DV5
CAASCHVTGGTDKLIF